This entry is about one TCR beta chain. The target antigen is unknown. An end of the junction does not agree with germline; a read error may underlie this. The method was immunoSEQ multiplex PCR; TCRdb's version includes in-frame clones alone and lacks a portion of them. The table has roughly 130,000 clones, around 89% seen once; the top ten hold approximately 3.3%. The data were taken from a study of T cell responses to AZD1222 COVID-19 vaccine. Overall study findings and caveats: None of the repertoires were sampled until the peak T cell response had passed. Among AZD1222 vaccinees, only six or seven were seropositive at baseline. A mostly white British donor set with more females was recruited, and clonal diversity was possibly underestimated.

Sequenced here: peripheral blood, sampled on day 0 of AZD1222 vaccination. The sequence derives from an adult in good health.

The DNA of the CDR3 is TGTGCCAGTAGCAGGACTAGCCCATCCTCCGAGCAGTACTTC. It encodes CASSRTSPSSEQYF. The rearrangement links TRBV19 to TRBJ2-7, with 8 bases matching TRBD2. From germline, CDR1 is LNHDA and CDR2 SQIVND (reference sequence). The CDR3 is 14 residues long.